This T cell receptor (beta chain) was found in a study of T cell changes during pregnancy in multiple sclerosis. Clones were sequenced by immunoSEQ multiplex PCR, and TCRdb holds only the in-frame ones, with some missing. The sample lists approximately 82,000 clones, 75% to 95% occurring once. Germline CDR1 reads SGHAT; CDR2 reads FQNNGV. Trimming took off 1 base at V and 7 bases at J, with 17 bases between the two ends. The CDR3 contains 16 residues. J is TRBJ2-1 and V is TRBV11-2; D gene uncertain. The sequences come from CD4+ T cells from peripheral blood mononuclear cells, collected in the second trimester of pregnancy. The receptor was derived from a female donor with multiple sclerosis, enrolled in a pregnancy study. The CDR3 protein is CASSLARQAYRNEQFF. DNA of the CDR3: TGTGCCAGCAGCTTAGCTCGGCAGGCGTACCGAAATGAGCAGTTCTTC.